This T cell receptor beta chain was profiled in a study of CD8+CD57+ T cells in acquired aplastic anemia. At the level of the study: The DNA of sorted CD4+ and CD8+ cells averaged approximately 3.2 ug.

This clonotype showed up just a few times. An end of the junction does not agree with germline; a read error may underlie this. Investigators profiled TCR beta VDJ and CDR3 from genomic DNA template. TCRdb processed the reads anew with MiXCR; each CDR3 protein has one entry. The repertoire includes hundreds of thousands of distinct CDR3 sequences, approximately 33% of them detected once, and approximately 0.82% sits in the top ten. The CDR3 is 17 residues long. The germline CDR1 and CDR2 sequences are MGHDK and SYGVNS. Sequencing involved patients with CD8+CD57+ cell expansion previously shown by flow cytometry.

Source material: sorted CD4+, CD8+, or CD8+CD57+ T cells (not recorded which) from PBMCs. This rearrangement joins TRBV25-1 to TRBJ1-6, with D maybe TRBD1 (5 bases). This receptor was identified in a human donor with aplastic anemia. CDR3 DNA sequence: TGCGCCAGCAGCCGGAACAAAGGGGTCGGTTCTAATTCACCCCTCCACTTT. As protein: CASSRNKGVGSNSPLHF.